Each of the 13 T cell receptor beta chains below was sequenced from the same sample in a study of OX40 agonist ivuxolimab in advanced cancers. The table came from immunoSEQ multiplex PCR; TCRdb's copy has only in-frame clones and leaves some out. The sample contains tens of thousands of clones, 65% to 80% of which appear only once. The sequencing here drew on CD4+ or CD8+ T cells sorted from blood, taken in a trial of the OX40 agonist ivuxolimab. The receptors come from an adult with an advanced solid tumor such as melanoma, head and neck, liver or kidney cancer.

The J gene is TRBJ2-7, the V gene TRBV27; 13 bases map to TRBD2. Trimming cost V 5 bases and J 3 bases; bases outside gene matches: 7. The germline CDR1 and CDR2 sequences are MNHEY and SMNVEV (reference sequence). This CDR3 is 16 amino acids long. CDR3 nucleotides: TGTGCCAGCAGTCCAACCGGGACTAGCGGGGACTACGAGCAGTACTTC. This sequence encodes CASSPTGTSGDYEQYF.

V is TRBV6-6 and J is TRBJ2-7, with D perhaps matching TRBD2 (7 bases). Trimming shortened V by 6 bases and J by 3 bases, and 15 bases separated the two germline ends. The CDR3 sequence is 14 residues long. CDR1 MNHNY and CDR2 SVGAGI come from the germline V gene (reference sequence). The CDR3 nucleotides read TGTGCCAGCAGCGCCCGGGGGGCCCTCTACGAGCAGTACTTC. It specifies CASSARGALYEQYF.

The chain employs TRBV2 and TRBJ1-1; D is ambiguous. Germline V gene data show CDR1 as SNHLY and CDR2 as FYNNEI. The CDR3 has 13 amino acids. V dropped 6 bases and J dropped 1 base, with 9 bases sitting between them. The CDR3 DNA reads TGTGCCAGCAGAACAGTCAGGAACACTGAAGCTTTCTTT. Amino acids: CASRTVRNTEAFF.

The chain combines TRBV19 with TRBJ2-5; 7 bases are shared with TRBD1. From germline, CDR1 is LNHDA and CDR2 SQIVND (reference sequence). The CDR3 length is 17 residues. The J segment lost 4 bases and the V segment lost 5 bases, leaving 16 bases of the junction unmatched. CDR3 coding DNA: TGTGCCAGTAGTTCGGGACAGAGAAATTTGGTTGGAGAGACCCAGTACTTC. Translation gives CASSSGQRNLVGETQYF.

The gene calls are TRBV18 and TRBJ1-3, with D tentatively TRBD1 (6 bases). The CDR3 is 13 residues long. V was cut by 3 bases and J by 7 bases, with 10 bases left in between. CDR1 is KGHSH and CDR2 is LQKENI in the germline V gene. The CDR3 reads CASSPSDSNTIYF. CDR3 bases: TGTGCCAGCTCACCTTCGGACAGCAACACCATATATTTT.

This clone was observed a handful of times. The chain couples TRBV29-1 to TRBJ1-4, with 9 nucleotides matching TRBD1. Germline loops: CDR1 SQVTM, CDR2 ANQGSEA. V dropped 3 bases and J dropped 16; count of bases not matched to a gene: 6. CDR3 length: 11 amino acids. The CDR3 region is CSVDVGTGPFF. The DNA of the CDR3 is TGCAGCGTTGATGTTGGGACAGGGCCGTTTTTT.

The rearrangement joins TRBV2 to TRBJ2-5, with D possibly being TRBD1 or TRBD2 (5 bases each). This CDR3 has 15 amino acids. Between the trimmed V and J ends, which lost 4 bases and 0 bases, there was a span of 12 bases. From germline, CDR1 is SNHLY and CDR2 FYNNEI. The CDR3 loop is CASSGLGTYQETQYF. CDR3 nucleotides: TGTGCCAGCAGTGGCCTGGGGACCTACCAAGAGACCCAGTACTTC.

This clone was seen a few times. The chain is built from TRBV6-5 and TRBJ2-1; D might be TRBD2 (6 bases). In germline, CDR1 is MNHEY, CDR2 SVGAGI. Trimming removed 2 bases from V and 13 bases from J, with 9 bases in between. The CDR3 has 11 residues. CDR3 nucleotide sequence: TGTGCCAGCAGTTACCTAGCGCGTCAGTTCTTC. This encodes CASSYLARQFF.

This clone was observed a few times. The V and J genes are TRBV2 and TRBJ2-1; D not resolved. Germline assignment: CDR1 SNHLY and CDR2 FYNNEI. The CDR3 loop spans 14 amino acids. Trimming cost V 0 bases and J 5 bases, with 8 bases left between them. This CDR3 reads CASSEAGRNNEQFF. Here the CDR3 DNA reads TGTGCCAGCAGTGAAGCGGGTCGCAACAATGAGCAGTTCTTC. Looking up the rest from reference TRBV2 and TRBJ2-1 gives the full variable domain: EPEVTQTPSHQVTQMGQEVILRCVPISNHLYFYWYRQILGQKVEFLVSFYNNEISEKSEIFDDQFSVERPDGSNFTLKIRSTKLEDSAMYFCASSEAGRNNEQFFGPGTRLTVL.

The chain carries TRBV7-6 and TRBJ1-6, with 8 nucleotides matching TRBD1. The CDR3 runs to 15 residues. Germline loops: CDR1 SGHVS, CDR2 FNYEAQ. J gave up 6 bases and V 5 bases, and 6 bases lay outside the gene matches. DNA for the CDR3: TGTGCCAGCAGCCCGCAGGGGGCGCGTAATTCACCCCTCCACTTT. It translates to CASSPQGARNSPLHF.

Written as DNA, the CDR3 is TGTGCCAGCTCTTCACAGGGCGGGGGGGGACCAGATACGCAGTATTTT. This codes for CASSSQGGGGPDTQYF. The chain is built from TRBV6-6 and TRBJ2-3, with 9 positions matching TRBD2. The CDR3 totals 16 residues. Germline CDR1 MNHNY, CDR2 SVGAGI (reference sequence). Trimming cost V 8 bases and J 4 bases; bases outside gene matches: 13.

The gene calls are TRBV7-9 and TRBJ2-3, with a possible D match to TRBD1 (5 bases). The CDR3 has 14 residues. With 4 bases removed from V and 5 bases from J, the gap between germline ends came to 13 bases. Germline V gives CDR1 SEHNR, CDR2 FQNEAQ (reference sequence). CDR3 nucleotide sequence: TGTGCCAGCAGCTCAGGGTCAGCAGGAGATACGCAGTATTTT. Translated: CASSSGSAGDTQYF.

The gene calls are TRBV6-5 and TRBJ1-5; D not resolved. Trimming pared 7 bases from V and 1 base from J, leaving 5 bases between. CDR3 length: 12 residues. Germline V gives CDR1 MNHEY, CDR2 SVGAGI. For the CDR3, the DNA is TGTGCCAGCAAAGAGAGCAATCAGCCCCAGCATTTT. Translation gives CASKESNQPQHF.